One and the same sample provided the 30 T cell receptor beta chains below, sequenced in a study of lymphopenia after photon versus proton radiotherapy. Measured with immunoSEQ multiplex PCR; TCRdb has only the in-frame clones, and not every one. The table lists around 25,000 clones, roughly 82% of them singletons, with about a quarter in the top ten. Sequenced here: peripheral blood, sampled from a patient treated with photon-based radiotherapy. These receptors came from a man aged 35 to 55 with gastric cancer.

The chain employs TRBV9 and TRBJ2-1, with 7 bases aligning to TRBD2. Germline trimming cut 0 bases from V and 8 bases from J; bases unmatched to any gene: 8. CDR3 length: 15 residues. Germline V lookup: CDR1 SGDLS, CDR2 YYNGEE. The CDR3 nucleotides read TGTGCCAGCAGCGTAGTCCGGGGAGGGATGGATGAGCAGTTCTTC. It translates to CASSVVRGGMDEQFF.

J is TRBJ2-7 and V is TRBV30; D uncertain. The CDR3 runs 12 residues. V shed 2 bases and J shed 2 bases, with 7 bases lying between them. From germline, CDR1 is GTSNPN and CDR2 SVGIG (reference sequence). DNA for the CDR3: TGTGCCTGGAGTCCCCAGACCTACGAGCAGTACTTC. It yields the protein CAWSPQTYEQYF. Supplemented by reference TRBV30 and TRBJ2-7, the full variable domain reads SQTIHQWPATLVQPVGSPLSLECTVEGTSNPNLYWYRQAAGRGLQLLFYSVGIGQISSEVPQNLSASRPQDRQFILSSKKLLLSDSGFYLCAWSPQTYEQYFGPGTRLTVT.

This clone occurred once. The rearrangement uses TRBV18 and TRBJ1-2, with D tentatively TRBD1 (6 bases). Germline CDR1 reads KGHSH; CDR2 reads LQKENI. Trimming cost V 3 bases and J 7 bases, with 15 bases left between them. The CDR3 sequence is 14 residues long. The CDR3 DNA is TGTGCCAGCTCACCTGGGGACACCTCGAGTGGCTACACCTTC. Translating gives CASSPGDTSSGYTF. The full variable domain, completed using reference TRBV18 and TRBJ1-2, is NAGVMQNPRHLVRRRGQEARLRCSPMKGHSHVYWYRQLPEEGLKFMVYLQKENIIDESGMPKERFSAEFPKEGPSILRIQQVVRGDSAAYFCASSPGDTSSGYTFGSGTRLTVV.

The genes are TRBV29-1 and TRBJ1-2; perhaps TRBD1 as D (5 bases). The CDR3 consists of 13 residues. Trimming stripped 1 base from V and 4 bases from J, with 10 bases between. CDR1 is SQVTM, CDR2 ANQGSEA, per germline. Here the CDR3 reads CSVEGTLAYGYTF. In nucleotides, the CDR3 is TGCAGCGTTGAAGGGACACTAGCCTATGGCTACACCTTC.

J is TRBJ1-3 and V is TRBV5-1; the match to TRBD1 covers 7 bases. The CDR3 loop spans 14 amino acids. V was clipped by 4 bases and J by 7 bases; unmatched bases: 8. Germline V gene sequence: CDR1 SGHRS, CDR2 YFSETQ. CDR3 protein: CASSQQGQGNTIYF. CDR3 in DNA: TGCGCCAGCAGCCAACAGGGGCAGGGCAACACCATATATTTT.

The V call is TRBV10-3, the J call TRBJ1-1, with D perhaps matching TRBD1 (5 bases). Germline values: CDR1 ENHRY, CDR2 SYGVKD. V was cut by 6 bases and J by 2 bases, with 25 bases left in between. The CDR3 has 18 amino acids. CDR3 in DNA: TGTGCCATCAGGGGTGGGTCGGGGCAAAGCGAGGGAAACACTGAAGCTTTCTTT. This encodes CAIRGGSGQSEGNTEAFF.

As to this clone: Other DNA sequences in the same sample also yield this CDR3. The rearrangement uses TRBV11-2 and TRBJ2-7, with 10 bases fitting TRBD2. Germline CDR1 and CDR2: SGHAT and FQNNGV. The junction had 5 bases not matched to a gene; V was cut back by 5 bases and J by 4 bases. CDR3 length: 14 residues. DNA for the CDR3: TGTGCCAGCAGCCAAAGCGGGGGGGGGTACGAGCAGTACTTC. Translated, it gives CASSQSGGGYEQYF.

Concerning this clone: A read error may be the cause here, since a much bigger clone is one base away. Additional DNA sequences in this sample encode the identical CDR3. The chain is built from TRBV7-6 and TRBJ2-7, with 7 bases lining up with TRBD1. The V gene's germline CDR1 is SGHVS and CDR2 FNYEAQ. CDR3 size: 15 residues. The CDR3 sequence: CASSLETGSFSEQYF. DNA of the CDR3: TGTGCCAGCAGCTTGGAGACAGGGTCGTTCAGCGAGCAATACTTC.

The J gene is TRBJ1-4, the V gene TRBV5-1; tentative D call: TRBD1 (6 bases). Germline V gene data show CDR1 as SGHRS and CDR2 as YFSETQ. V was trimmed by 4 bases and J by 7 bases, leaving 17 bases between them. The CDR3 length is 15 residues. The CDR3 region has the DNA TGCGCCAGCAGCCAGGACGCCCGAGGGGGTGAAAAACTGTTTTTT. This gives the protein CASSQDARGGEKLFF.

The rearrangement links TRBV30 to TRBJ1-2; D remains ambiguous. Germline values: CDR1 GTSNPN, CDR2 SVGIG (reference sequence). The V end lost 4 bases, the J end lost 3 bases, and 12 bases lay between the germline ends. This CDR3 is 13 amino acids long. The CDR3 loop reads CAWTAGPDYGYTF. For the CDR3, the DNA is TGTGCCTGGACGGCGGGCCCCGACTATGGCTACACCTTC. Based on the CDR3 plus reference TRBV30 and TRBJ1-2, the full variable domain is SQTIHQWPATLVQPVGSPLSLECTVEGTSNPNLYWYRQAAGRGLQLLFYSVGIGQISSEVPQNLSASRPQDRQFILSSKKLLLSDSGFYLCAWTAGPDYGYTFGSGTRLTVV.

The chain links TRBV15 to TRBJ1-5, with TRBD1 as a possible D gene (5 bases). The CDR3 is 15 residues long. Germline CDR1 is LNHNV and CDR2 is YYDKDF (reference sequence). Trimming removed 0 bases at V and 11 bases at J, with 17 bases between. CDR3 in amino acids: CATSREGLPRLAQHF. Here the CDR3 DNA reads TGTGCCACCAGCAGAGAGGGGCTTCCCCGGTTGGCCCAGCATTTT.

CDR3 amino acids: CATSRRRDSPLHF. The CDR3 nucleotides are TGTGCCACCAGTAGGAGAAGGGATTCACCCCTCCACTTT. V gene TRBV15 combines with J gene TRBJ1-6; unclear D gene. The germline V gene encodes CDR1 LNHNV and CDR2 YYDKDF (reference sequence). This CDR3 is built from 13 residues. V lost 6 bases and J 8 bases, leaving 11 bases between the germline ends.

This CDR3 is CASSDYGSNQPQHF. The CDR3 DNA reads as TGTGCCAGCAGTGACTACGGTAGCAATCAGCCCCAGCATTTT. The V call is TRBV2, the J call TRBJ1-5; the D is unclear. The CDR3 is 14 amino acids. The germline CDR1 and CDR2 sequences are SNHLY and FYNNEI. The V end was cut by 3 bases, the J end by 0 bases, with 6 bases between.

The sample holds one count of this clone. The CDR3 sequence is CASRARTGENTEAFF. CDR3 nucleotide sequence: TGTGCCAGCAGGGCCCGGACAGGGGAGAACACTGAAGCTTTCTTT. The V call is TRBV2, the J call TRBJ1-1, with 9 bases aligning to TRBD1. Germline-derived CDR1 and CDR2 are SNHLY and FYNNEI. The CDR3 spans 15 residues. V was pared by 6 bases and J by 1 base, with 6 bases of the junction left unmatched.

This clone turned up a few times. V is TRBV27 and J is TRBJ1-3; 7 nucleotides agree with TRBD1. Trimming cost V 8 bases and J 0 bases; bases outside gene matches: 13. CDR3 length: 17 residues. Germline CDR1 reads MNHEY; CDR2 reads SMNVEV (reference sequence). The CDR3 sequence: CASRGGAGGFSGNTIYF. The CDR3 DNA sequence: TGTGCCAGCCGCGGGGGGGCAGGGGGTTTCTCTGGAAACACCATATATTTT.

The rearrangement links TRBV7-2 to TRBJ2-3; a weak D match, TRBD2 (6 bases). Germline CDR1 reads SGHTA; CDR2 reads FQGNSA. Trimming took 1 base from V and 8 from J, leaving 10 bases between them. CDR3 size: 13 residues. The CDR3 spells CASSLGTGGTQYF. The CDR3 DNA follows: TGTGCCAGCAGCTTAGGGACCGGGGGTACGCAGTATTTT.

V usage is TRBV16 and J usage is TRBJ2-1; 8 bases agree with TRBD2. V shed 4 bases and J 10 bases; nucleotides not matched to a gene: 9. Germline values: CDR1 KGHSY, CDR2 FQNENV. The CDR3 runs 14 residues. The CDR3 is CASSRDSGDTEQFF. In DNA form, the CDR3 reads TGTGCCAGCAGCCGTGATAGCGGGGACACGGAGCAGTTCTTC.

The rearrangement joins TRBV30 to TRBJ1-2; D is undetermined. CDR1 GTSNPN and CDR2 SVGIG come from the germline V gene (reference sequence). This CDR3 comprises 11 residues. The ends were cut back, 1 base at V and 4 bases at J, with 4 bases in the middle. CDR3 loop: CAWSALYGYTF. CDR3 DNA sequence: TGTGCCTGGAGTGCCCTCTATGGCTACACCTTC.

The J gene is TRBJ1-2, the V gene TRBV27, with a possible D match to TRBD1 (5 bases). CDR3 length: 16 amino acids. The germline V gene has CDR1 MNHEY and CDR2 SMNVEV (reference sequence). Trimming took off 5 bases at V and 8 bases at J, with 24 bases between the two ends. CDR3 nucleotide sequence: TGTGCCAGCAGTCCTTCACCGACAGCCATCGCGGGAGGCTACACCTTC. Translated, it gives CASSPSPTAIAGGYTF.

This clone was seen once. The rearrangement links TRBV11-2 to TRBJ2-4; the D is unclear. Germline V gene lookup returns CDR1 SGHAT and CDR2 FQNNGV. With 5 bases removed from V and 4 bases from J, the gap between germline ends came to 12 bases. CDR3 length: 14 amino acids. CDR3 nucleotides: TGTGCCAGCAGCCCCTTGACCGGAAAAAACATTCAGTACTTC. It is translated as CASSPLTGKNIQYF.

V and J are TRBV19 and TRBJ2-1; TRBD2 matches at 7 bases. This CDR3 comprises 15 residues. Germline CDR1 and CDR2: LNHDA and SQIVND (reference sequence). V lost 0 bases, J lost 4 bases, and 3 bases stayed unmatched. The CDR3 DNA reads as TGTGCCAGTAGTATAGACGCGGGAGCTTACAATGAGCAGTTCTTC. Translation gives CASSIDAGAYNEQFF.

The V gene is TRBV7-9, the J gene TRBJ1-2, with a tentative D call TRBD1 (6 bases). CDR3 length equals 13 residues. Trimming took off 7 bases at V and 5 bases at J, with 14 bases between the two ends. Germline loops: CDR1 SEHNR, CDR2 FQNEAQ (reference sequence). The chain's CDR3 is CASTTAGVYGYTF. The CDR3 DNA is TGTGCCAGCACCACCGCAGGGGTATATGGCTACACCTTC.

J is TRBJ2-7 and V is TRBV2, with D possibly matching TRBD2 (5 bases). Trimming cost V 9 bases and J 5 bases, with 11 bases left between them. Germline CDR1 reads SNHLY; CDR2 reads FYNNEI. This CDR3 comprises 11 residues. The CDR3 coding sequence is TGTGCCAGTAGCCAGAGGGACGAGCAGTACTTC. This codes for CASSQRDEQYF.

This clone came up once. V is TRBV5-8 and J is TRBJ1-4, with TRBD1 matching over 7 bases. The CDR3 loop spans 14 amino acids. Trimming cost V 5 bases and J 3 bases; bases outside gene matches: 4. Germline V CDR1 and CDR2: SGHTS, YDEGEE. This chain's CDR3 is CASREGAANEKLFF. The CDR3, as DNA: TGTGCCAGCAGGGAGGGGGCGGCTAATGAAAAACTGTTTTTT.

This clone has a handful of counts. The chain couples TRBV11-2 to TRBJ1-6, with 10 bases fitting TRBD1. The CDR3 extends over 16 amino acids. CDR1 is SGHAT and CDR2 is FQNNGV in the germline V gene. With V trimmed by 1 base and J by 7 bases, 4 bases remained unmatched. CDR3 nucleotide sequence: TGTGCCAGCAGCTTAGGGGGACAGGGGCAAAATTCACCCCTCCACTTT. It encodes CASSLGGQGQNSPLHF.

In the case of this clone: Other DNA variants within this sample encode the same CDR3. CDR3 DNA: TGTGCCAGCAGCTTAGATTCCAGGGGGGGTTCCGGGGAGCTGTTTTTT. The encoded protein is CASSLDSRGGSGELFF. The chain employs TRBV7-9 and TRBJ2-2; D may correspond to TRBD1 or TRBD2 (7 bases each). This CDR3 is built from 16 residues. The V and J ends lost 1 base and 6 bases respectively, with 15 bases between them. Germline loops: CDR1 SEHNR, CDR2 FQNEAQ (reference sequence).

A single count supports this clone. CDR3 region: CASSPTRQGAQETQYF. The CDR3 region has the DNA TGTGCCAGCTCACCGACCAGACAGGGCGCCCAAGAGACCCAGTACTTC. The chain links TRBV18 to TRBJ2-5; TRBD1 aligns across 7 bases. The CDR3 runs 16 residues. Germline V lookup: CDR1 KGHSH, CDR2 LQKENI. V was pared by 3 bases and J by 1 base, with 8 bases of the junction left unmatched.

This chain uses TRBV27 with TRBJ2-7; a weak D match, TRBD2 (6 bases). Germline V gives CDR1 MNHEY, CDR2 SMNVEV (reference sequence). Trimming cost V 3 bases and J 3 bases, with 9 bases left between them. The CDR3 has 13 residues. The CDR3 bases are TGTGCCAGCAGTTTGGGGGGAGGCTACGAGCAGTACTTC. Protein sequence: CASSLGGGYEQYF.

This clone was picked up a small number of times. The CDR3, as DNA: TGTGCCAGCAGCTTAGTGACAGGGTCGAATTCACCCCTCCACTTT. Amino acids: CASSLVTGSNSPLHF. This chain joins TRBV7-8 and TRBJ1-6; 7 bases are a match to TRBD1. Trimming removed 1 base from V and 7 bases from J; junction bases left unmatched: 4. Per the germline V gene, CDR1 is SGHVS and CDR2 is FQNEAQ. The CDR3 is 15 residues long.

Only a few counts were recorded for this clone. The chain combines TRBV7-2 with TRBJ1-5; TRBD1 agrees at 9 bases. The CDR3 has 13 residues. V was clipped by 5 bases and J by 6 bases; unmatched bases: 2. From germline, CDR1 is SGHTA and CDR2 FQGNSA. DNA for the CDR3: TGTGCCAGCAGCACAGGGGGCCGTCAGCCCCAGCATTTT. Its translation is CASSTGGRQPQHF.